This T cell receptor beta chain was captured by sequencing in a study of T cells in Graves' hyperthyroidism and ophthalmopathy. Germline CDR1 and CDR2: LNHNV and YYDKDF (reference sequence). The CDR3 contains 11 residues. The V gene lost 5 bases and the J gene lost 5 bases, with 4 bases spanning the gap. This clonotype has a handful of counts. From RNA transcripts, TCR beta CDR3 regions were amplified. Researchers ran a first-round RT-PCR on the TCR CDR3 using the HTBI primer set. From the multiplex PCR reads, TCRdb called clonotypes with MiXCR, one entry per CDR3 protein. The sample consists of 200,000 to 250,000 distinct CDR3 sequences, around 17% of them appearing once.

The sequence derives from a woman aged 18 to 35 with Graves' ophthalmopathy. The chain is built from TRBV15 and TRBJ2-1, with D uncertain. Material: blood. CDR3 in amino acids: CATSDNNEQFF. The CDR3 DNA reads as TGTGCCACCAGCGATAACAATGAGCAGTTCTTC.